These 27 T cell receptor beta chains came from one sample sequenced in a study of glioma-infiltrating T cells. The iRepertoire nested amplicon-rescue multiplex PCR amplified TCR alpha and beta CDR3s from RNA. MiXCR, applied by TCRdb to the multiplex PCR reads, yields one record per CDR3 protein. The sample has about 130,000 distinct CDR3 sequences; 23% are singletons. The sample comprised glioma tissue, nonneoplastic brain tissue, or PBMCs (not recorded which). These receptors originate from a human donor with low-grade glioma or glioblastoma, undergoing nonglioma brain surgery, or in good health (not recorded which).

On this clonotype itself: Sequence at one end of the junction differs from germline and may be a read error. J is TRBJ2-7 and V is TRBV29-1; 9 bases align to TRBD2. This CDR3 contains 15 residues. Germline V CDR1 and CDR2: SQVTM, ANQGSEA. CDR3: CSVALTSGPSHEQYF. The CDR3 DNA reads as TGCAGCGTGGCCCTTACTAGCGGGCCCTCCCACGAGCAGTACTTC.

This clonotype was recorded at least ten times. CDR3 bases: TGCGCCAGCAGCCAAGAGGGATTGGAGTTTTACGAGCAGTACTTC. This sequence encodes CASSQEGLEFYEQYF. This chain links TRBV4-3 with TRBJ2-7; D is unclear. Germline values: CDR1 LGHNA, CDR2 YSLEER. Trimming took off 0 bases at V and 4 bases at J, with 13 bases between the two ends. The CDR3 is 15 residues long.

This clonotype was detected ten times or more. V and J are TRBV2 and TRBJ2-3; D is undetermined. Germline CDR1 SNHLY, CDR2 FYNNEI. CDR3 length: 14 residues. The ends were cut back, 2 bases at V and 2 bases at J, with 8 bases in the middle. The DNA of the CDR3 is TGTGCCAGCAGTGAATTGGGCCCCACAGATACGCAGTATTTT. Translated: CASSELGPTDTQYF.

About this clonotype: A much more abundant neighbour one base away suggests this may be a read error. The chain recombines TRBV3-1 with TRBJ2-5, with TRBD2 matching over 7 bases. The CDR3 runs 16 residues. Per germline, CDR1 LGHDT and CDR2 YNNKEL (reference sequence). CDR3 loop: CASSLTKGTTQGTQYF. The CDR3 bases are TGTGCCAGCAGCCTTACGAAAGGGACTACACAAGGGACCCAGTACTTC.

This clonotype was seen ten or more times. J is TRBJ2-1 and V is TRBV10-3; 9 bases map to TRBD2. CDR1 is ENHRY and CDR2 is SYGVKD in the germline V gene. The CDR3 length is 14 residues. V gave up 6 bases and J gave up 4 bases; unmatched junction bases: 4. CDR3 nucleotide sequence: TGTGCCATCAGATCCAGCGGGAGGTACAATGAGCAGTTCTTC. Amino acid sequence: CAIRSSGRYNEQFF.

This clonotype was seen repeatedly, ten times or more. V gene TRBV28 combines with J gene TRBJ2-1; the D is unclear. Looked up from germline, CDR1 is MDHEN and CDR2 is SYDVKM. The CDR3 has 14 amino acids. Trimming left V 5 bases short and J 1 base short, with 9 bases between. In DNA form, the CDR3 reads TGTGCCAGCAGTGTGACCCTTTCCTACAATGAGCAGTTCTTC. Translated, it gives CASSVTLSYNEQFF.

Of note for this clonotype: The CDR3 does not end in the conserved phenylalanine or tryptophan, so this is likely a read error. The chain couples TRBV24-1 to TRBJ2-5, with 7 bases aligning to TRBD2. CDR3 length: 13 residues. In germline, CDR1 is KGHDR, CDR2 SFDVKD. The V gene end was trimmed by 4 bases and the J gene end by 4 bases; junction bases not matched to a gene: 2. In DNA, the CDR3 is TGTGCCACCAGTGACGGGGGGAGAGAGACCCAGTACCTC. Amino acids: CATSDGGRETQYL.

On this clonotype itself: A much larger clone lies one base from this, so it may be a read error. The rearrangement joins TRBV10-2 to TRBJ2-3; D uncertain. The germline gives CDR1 WSHSY, CDR2 SAAADI. CDR3 length equals 13 residues. DNA for the CDR3: TGTGCCACTATGGGATCGCTGGCAGATACGCAGTATTTT. The encoded protein is CATMGSLADTQYF.

In the case of this clonotype: One junction end disagrees with the germline gene, perhaps due to a read error. J is TRBJ2-3 and V is TRBV6-5, with D perhaps TRBD2 (6 bases). Germline V lookup: CDR1 MNHEY, CDR2 SVGAGI. The CDR3 contains 15 residues. The CDR3 region has the DNA TGTGCCAGCGGTTACGGACTATCTAGCACAGATACGCAGTATTTT. Amino acid sequence: CASGYGLSSTDTQYF.

This clonotype has a handful of counts. The J gene is TRBJ1-6, the V gene TRBV18; no clear D. Trimming stripped 0 bases from V and 10 bases from J, with 10 bases between. The CDR3 has 14 residues. Germline CDR1 is KGHSH and CDR2 is LQKENI. The CDR3: CASSPPRGGSPLHF. In DNA, the CDR3 is TGTGCCAGCTCACCACCACGGGGTGGGTCACCCCTCCACTTT.

In its sample, this clonotype was seen many times. The chain joins TRBV24-1 to TRBJ2-1; D uncertain. Trimming shortened V by 5 bases and J by 0 bases, and 13 bases separated the two germline ends. This CDR3 is built from 16 residues. The germline V gene encodes CDR1 KGHDR and CDR2 SFDVKD. For the CDR3, the DNA is TGTGCCACCAGTGGTGGAGCTTTGAGCTCCTACAATGAGCAGTTCTTC. Translated: CATSGGALSSYNEQFF.

With respect to this clonotype: With a much larger clone just one base away, this may be a read error. The V and J genes are TRBV7-2 and TRBJ2-7; D might be TRBD1 (5 bases). The CDR3 runs to 12 residues. Germline CDR1 is SGHTA and CDR2 is FQGNSA. Trimming took off 8 bases at V and 4 bases at J, with 12 bases between the two ends. The CDR3 DNA follows: TGTGCCAGCCAGGGCGACGGGTACGAGCAGTACTTC. It translates to CASQGDGYEQYF.

In its sample, this clonotype was seen many times. The chain couples TRBV19 to TRBJ1-5; maybe TRBD1 (5 bases). The V gene lost 7 bases and the J gene lost 6 bases, with 13 bases spanning the gap. The length of the CDR3 is 13 residues. CDR1 LNHDA and CDR2 SQIVND come from the germline V gene (reference sequence). The CDR3 DNA is TGTGCCAGTACGGTGGGTGACAGTCAGCCCCAGCATTTT. It is translated as CASTVGDSQPQHF.

In this sample, this clonotype turned up a few times. A much larger clone lies one base from this, so it may be a read error. In this CDR3 the conserved last residue, phenylalanine or tryptophan, is missing, so a read error is likely. This chain connects TRBV6-1 to TRBJ1-1, with TRBD1 identical over 8 bases. Unmatched junction bases numbered 3, after V lost 5 bases and J lost 4 bases. The CDR3 has 13 amino acids. Germline V gene sequence: CDR1 MNHNS, CDR2 SASEGT. The CDR3 DNA follows: TGTGCCAGCAGTTCAACAGGGGGCACTGAAGCTTTCGTT. It codes for CASSSTGGTEAFV.

This clonotype was picked up many times. This chain joins TRBV7-8 and TRBJ2-2, with 14 bases identical to TRBD2. There are 16 residues in the CDR3. Trimming took 5 bases from V and 8 from J; bases not matched to a gene: 7. Germline loops: CDR1 SGHVS, CDR2 FQNEAQ. The chain's CDR3 is CASSTGTSGSPGELFF. The CDR3, as DNA: TGTGCCAGCAGCACGGGGACTAGCGGGAGTCCGGGGGAGCTGTTTTTT. Full variable domain (missing parts from reference TRBV7-8 and TRBJ2-2): GAGVSQSPRYKVAKRGQDVALRCDPISGHVSLFWYQQALGQGPEFLTYFQNEAQLDKSGLPSDRFFAERPEGSVSTLKIQRTQQEDSAVYLCASSTGTSGSPGELFFGEGSRLTVL.

As concerns this clonotype: Just one base apart from a much larger clone, this may be a read error. CDR3 residues: CASQGHNTGELFF. CDR3 DNA: TGTGCCAGTCAGGGACATAACACCGGGGAGCTGTTTTTT. The chain uses TRBV19 and TRBJ2-2, with a weak D call TRBD1 (6 bases). CDR3 length: 13 residues. Trimming cost V 8 bases and J 2 bases, with 9 bases left between them. CDR1 and CDR2 from the germline V gene are LNHDA and SQIVND (reference sequence).

As for this clonotype: Just one base apart from a much larger clone, this may be a read error. The chain joins TRBV7-2 to TRBJ1-5; no definite D call. Trimming shortened V by 5 bases and J by 5 bases, and 10 bases separated the two germline ends. The CDR3 loop spans 13 amino acids. Germline lookup yields CDR1 SGHTA and CDR2 FQGNSA. The CDR3 region is CASSALRDQPQHF. CDR3 in DNA: TGTGCCAGCAGCGCTTTAAGAGATCAGCCCCAGCATTTT.

In this sample, this clonotype turned up a few times. The chain employs TRBV5-6 and TRBJ2-1, with 12 bases matching TRBD2. Germline CDR1 and CDR2: SGHDT and YYEEEE. This CDR3 has 14 amino acids. V lost 2 bases and J lost 8; bases outside the gene matches: 2. The CDR3 sequence: CASSFSSGRDEQFF. The CDR3 coding sequence is TGTGCCAGCAGCTTTTCTAGCGGGAGGGATGAGCAGTTCTTC.

As regards this clonotype: Being one base from a much bigger clone, this may be a read error. This chain joins TRBV7-2 and TRBJ2-1; D unresolved. V gave up 5 bases and J gave up 11 bases, with 16 bases separating them. Per germline, CDR1 SGHTA and CDR2 FQGNSA. The CDR3 covers 13 residues. DNA of the CDR3: TGTGCCAGCAGCATCCCCCCACCTCTCAAGCAGTTCTTC. It is translated as CASSIPPPLKQFF.

Details on this clonotype: A much bigger clone sits one base away, suggesting this may be a read error. The rearrangement uses TRBV4-1 and TRBJ2-6, with D maybe TRBD2 (5 bases). CDR3 length: 16 amino acids. Germline V gene lookup returns CDR1 MGHRA and CDR2 YSYEKL. Trimming removed 4 bases from V and 1 base from J, with 11 bases in between. The CDR3 reads CASSPKGRSGANVLTF. Here the CDR3 DNA reads TGCGCCAGCAGCCCGAAAGGGAGATCTGGGGCCAACGTCCTGACTTTC.

As to this clonotype: It may be a read error: a sequence one base away is much more abundant. V usage is TRBV19 and J usage is TRBJ2-1; 10 bases are a match to TRBD2. Germline CDR1 LNHDA, CDR2 SQIVND (reference sequence). The CDR3 spans 15 residues. The CDR3 is CAISISSSGSHEQFF. The CDR3 DNA is TGTGCCATTAGTATCTCGTCTAGCGGGAGCCATGAGCAGTTCTTC.

This clonotype was detected ten times or more. The CDR3, as DNA: TGTGCCAGCAGTGTTACGGGTTACGAGCAGTACTTC. It yields the protein CASSVTGYEQYF. This sequence joins TRBV6-1 and TRBJ2-7; no clear D gene. The CDR3 sequence is 12 residues long. Deletions cut 4 bases from V and 4 bases from J, with 8 bases between. CDR1 MNHNS and CDR2 SASEGT come from the germline V gene.

This clonotype was detected only once. This sequence may be a read error, since a much larger clone differs from it by one base. The V and J genes are TRBV6-4 and TRBJ2-1, with TRBD2 as a possible D gene (5 bases). There are 14 residues in the CDR3. V gave up 8 bases and J gave up 4 bases, with 15 bases separating them. Per the germline V gene, CDR1 is MRHNA and CDR2 is SNTAGT. The CDR3 spells CASPGIDAYNEQFF. The CDR3 region has the DNA TGTGCCAGCCCGGGAATAGACGCTTACAATGAGCAGTTCTTC.

Of note for this clonotype: Since a much larger clone is just one base distant, this may be a read error. V and J are TRBV5-1 and TRBJ2-7, with D perhaps assigned TRBD1 or TRBD2 (5 bases each). The CDR3 is made up of 12 amino acids. The germline CDR1 and CDR2 sequences are SGHRS and YFSETQ. The CDR3 DNA reads TGCGCCAGCAGTGAGGGGTTTTACGAGCAGCACTTC. Translation: CASSEGFYEQHF.

This clonotype has a count of ten or more. The chain employs TRBV20-1 and TRBJ1-5; D ambiguous. Per the germline V gene, CDR1 is DFQATT and CDR2 is SNEGSKA (reference sequence). V was shortened by 5 bases and J by 3 bases, with 14 bases between the two germline ends. The CDR3 length is 14 residues. The CDR3 DNA sequence: TGCAGTGCTCTACCGAATGTGAACAATCAGCCCCAGCATTTT. This sequence encodes CSALPNVNNQPQHF.

This clonotype was observed at least ten times. The rearrangement joins TRBV4-1 to TRBJ2-6, with 7 bases fitting TRBD1. Trimming took 4 bases from V and 0 from J; bases not matched to a gene: 9. Germline-derived CDR1 and CDR2 are MGHRA and YSYEKL. The CDR3 has 18 residues. CDR3 nucleotide sequence: TGCGCCAGCAGCCGGTACCGGGACAGCGTCTCTGGGGCCAACGTCCTGACTTTC. Translating gives CASSRYRDSVSGANVLTF.

This clonotype was counted at least ten times. The chain uses TRBV20-1 and TRBJ2-1, with a possible D match to TRBD2 (6 bases). Looked up from germline, CDR1 is DFQATT and CDR2 is SNEGSKA (reference sequence). V was pared by 5 bases and J by 6 bases, with 11 bases between. The CDR3 loop spans 12 amino acids. Here the CDR3 reads CSAPGTRNEQFF. The CDR3 DNA is TGCAGTGCTCCAGGGACTCGCAATGAGCAGTTCTTC.